A selection of T cell receptor beta chains follows, all from one sample in a study of T-cell memory formation after mild COVID-19. Each CDR3 protein is one row after TCRdb ran MiXCR on the 5' RACE reads. The sample lists hundreds of thousands of distinct CDR3 sequences, 20% to 25% seen once, with 8.4% in the top ten. Sequenced: PBMCs or a T cell subset sorted from them (not recorded which). The receptors originated from an adult woman who had mild COVID-19 (a few samples of this study predate the infection). Cell type and time point are not known. Each CDR3 is given with its conserved first and last residue. The D gene is left open where the match is weak. The size of a clone is reported for some rows only, either as once, few or many, or as a class for expanded clones.

CDR3,DNA,D,V,J,size
CASSPLNGGVRSAFF,TGTGCCAGCAGCCCCCTGAACGGGGGGGTCCGATCCGCTTTCTTT,NA,TRBV7-9,TRBJ1-1,few
CASSVRDCYEQYF,TGTGCCAGCAGCGTAAGGGACTGCTACGAGCAGTACTTC,NA,TRBV9,TRBJ2-7,NA
CSVEQGGLAGGYRETQYF,TGCAGCGTTGAACAGGGGGGACTAGCGGGAGGATACAGAGAGACCCAGTACTTC,TRBD2,TRBV29-1,TRBJ2-5,few
CSVAPGAGQPQHF,TGCAGCGTTGCTCCAGGGGCTGGTCAGCCCCAGCATTTT,NA,TRBV29-1,TRBJ1-5,few
CSVELARYGYTF,TGCAGCGTTGAGCTAGCAAGATATGGCTACACCTTC,NA,TRBV29-1,TRBJ1-2,many
CSARDLGGEGSQHF,TGCAGTGCTAGAGATCTAGGGGGGGAAGGATCCCAGCATTTT,NA,TRBV20-1,TRBJ1-5,NA
CSAHHDREGSEQFF,TGCAGTGCCCATCATGACAGGGAGGGTAGTGAGCAGTTCTTC,NA,TRBV20-1,TRBJ2-1,many
CASSLRHSGSSYEQYF,TGTGCCAGCAGCTTACGGCATAGCGGGTCTTCCTACGAGCAGTACTTC,TRBD2,TRBV7-2,TRBJ2-7,few
CASRWTGGSNGYTF,TGTGCCAGCAGGTGGACAGGGGGAAGTAATGGCTACACCTTC,TRBD1,TRBV27,TRBJ1-2,NA
CASSPSFGDTQYF,TGTGCCAGCTCACCCTCGTTCGGTGATACGCAGTATTTT,NA,TRBV18,TRBJ2-3,few
CASSLKGGGVYEQFF,TGTGCCAGCAGTTTAAAGGGCGGGGGGGTTTATGAGCAGTTCTTC,TRBD2,TRBV12-3/TRBV12-4,TRBJ2-1,NA
CARKSETGNTEAFF,TGTGCCCGCAAATCCGAGACAGGGAACACTGAAGCTTTCTTT,NA,TRBV21-1,TRBJ1-1,few
CASSIQGRGETQYF,TGTGCCAGCAGCATACAGGGTAGGGGGGAGACCCAGTACTTC,NA,TRBV5-5,TRBJ2-5,few
CASNQTGGSYEQYF,TGTGCCAGCAACCAGACAGGGGGCTCCTACGAGCAGTACTTC,TRBD1,TRBV12-3/TRBV12-4,TRBJ2-7,NA
CASSLPGAFF,TGTGCCAGCAGTCTCCCTGGGGCTTTCTTT,NA,TRBV12-3/TRBV12-4,TRBJ1-1,NA
CSVRFTGGYNEQFF,TGCAGCGTTAGATTCACAGGGGGATACAATGAGCAGTTCTTC,TRBD1,TRBV29-1,TRBJ2-1,few
CATSDVGHEAFF,TGTGCCACCAGTGATGTAGGCCATGAAGCTTTCTTT,NA,TRBV24-1,TRBJ1-1,many